The source of this TCR beta chain is a study of PD-1 blockade in classical Hodgkin lymphoma. The patients all showed relapse after autologous stem cell transplantation, while their brentuximab vedotin exposure varied. Method: immunoSEQ multiplex PCR; TCRdb's copy keeps in-frame clones and lacks some. In the table there are roughly 62,000 clones, about nine tenths of which are singletons. Here the sequenced sample was peripheral blood mononuclear cells (PBMCs), taken at baseline. The TCR comes from a human donor with classical Hodgkin lymphoma.

The CDR3 sequence is CASSIQGVAYNEQFF. The CDR3 nucleotides are TGTGCCAGTAGTATTCAGGGGGTAGCGTACAATGAGCAGTTCTTC. This chain links TRBV19 with TRBJ2-1; 7 nucleotides match TRBD1. Trimming removed 3 bases from V and 4 bases from J; junction bases left unmatched: 6. Germline V gene data show CDR1 as LNHDA and CDR2 as SQIVND (reference sequence). The CDR3 is made up of 15 amino acids.